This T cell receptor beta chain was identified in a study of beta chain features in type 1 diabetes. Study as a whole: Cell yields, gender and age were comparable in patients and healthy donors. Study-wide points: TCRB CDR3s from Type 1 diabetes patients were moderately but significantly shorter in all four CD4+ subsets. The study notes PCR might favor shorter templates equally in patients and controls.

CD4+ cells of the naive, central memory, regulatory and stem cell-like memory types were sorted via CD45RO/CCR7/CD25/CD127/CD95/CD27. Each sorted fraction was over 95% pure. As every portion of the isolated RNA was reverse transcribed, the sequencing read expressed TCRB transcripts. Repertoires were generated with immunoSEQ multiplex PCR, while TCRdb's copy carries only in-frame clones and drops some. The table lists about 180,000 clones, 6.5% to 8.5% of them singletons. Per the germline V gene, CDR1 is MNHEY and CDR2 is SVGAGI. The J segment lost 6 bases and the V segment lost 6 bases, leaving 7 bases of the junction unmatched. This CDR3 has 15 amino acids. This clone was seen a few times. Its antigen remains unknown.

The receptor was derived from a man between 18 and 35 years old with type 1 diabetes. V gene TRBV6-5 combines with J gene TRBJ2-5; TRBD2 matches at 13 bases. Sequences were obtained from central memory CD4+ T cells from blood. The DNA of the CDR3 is TGTGCCAGCAGGCCAACCGGGACTAGCGGGAAGACCCAGTACTTC. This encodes CASRPTGTSGKTQYF.